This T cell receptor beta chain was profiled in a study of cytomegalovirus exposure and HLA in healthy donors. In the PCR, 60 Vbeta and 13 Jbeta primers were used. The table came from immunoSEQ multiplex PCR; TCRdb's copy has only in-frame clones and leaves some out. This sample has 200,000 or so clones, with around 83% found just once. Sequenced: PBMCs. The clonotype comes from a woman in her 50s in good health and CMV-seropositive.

CDR3 amino acids: CASRPGHGAGQAQHF. The DNA of the CDR3 is TGTGCCAGTAGACCGGGACACGGCGCGGGTCAAGCCCAGCATTTT. The chain employs TRBV19 and TRBJ1-5; TRBD1 is a possible D gene (6 bases). The CDR3 runs 15 residues. The germline V gene encodes CDR1 LNHDA and CDR2 SQIVND (reference sequence). Trimming took off 6 bases at V and 11 bases at J, with 23 bases between the two ends.